The 17 T cell receptor beta chains below come from one sample, sequenced in a study of identical twins. TCRdb analysed the 5' RACE reads with MiXCR anew, one entry per CDR3 protein. Of around 530,000 distinct CDR3 sequences listed, roughly 15% are singletons. These records were also assigned to another study, of yellow fever vaccine responses in identical twins.

Sequencing was done on a sample of CD4+ T cells sorted from blood. The receptor source for this set is a woman under 30 in good health.

In this sample, this clonotype turned up a few times. The J gene is TRBJ2-4, the V gene TRBV12-3 or TRBV12-4, with 8 bases identical to TRBD2. J was trimmed by 15 bases and V by 6 bases; bases with no gene match: 10. The CDR3 length is 12 residues. CDR3 in DNA: TGTGCCAGCAGCGCGGGGGGCGATGGTGGGTACTTC. Its translation is CASSAGGDGGYF.

Many counts were recorded for this clonotype. The chain recombines TRBV5-1 with TRBJ2-7; possibly TRBD1 for D (6 bases). CDR1 and CDR2 (germline): SGHRS, YFSETQ. V was shortened by 3 bases and J by 0 bases, with 13 bases between the two germline ends. The length of the CDR3 is 15 residues. In DNA, the CDR3 is TGCGCCAGCAGCTCGTCGGACAGCTGCTCCTACGAGCAGTACGTC. Translating it yields CASSSSDSCSYEQYV.

J is TRBJ2-5 and V is TRBV12-3 or TRBV12-4; 9 nucleotides align to TRBD2. The CDR3 contains 16 residues. The V gene end was trimmed by 1 base and the J gene end by 3 bases; junction bases not matched to a gene: 6. This chain's CDR3 is CASSLGLAGYKETQYF. The CDR3 DNA is TGTGCCAGCAGTTTAGGGCTAGCGGGGTACAAAGAGACCCAGTACTTC.

CDR3 coding DNA: TGTGCCAGCAGCTTAGGCGGGCCCCTAAACACTGAAGCTTTCTTT. Its protein is CASSLGGPLNTEAFF. This sequence joins TRBV7-6 and TRBJ1-1; D gene ambiguous. Trimming removed 1 base at V and 2 bases at J, with 11 bases between. The germline V gene has CDR1 SGHVS and CDR2 FNYEAQ. The CDR3 length is 15 residues.

J is TRBJ2-7 and V is TRBV29-1; D not resolved. Germline V gene lookup returns CDR1 SQVTM and CDR2 ANQGSEA. Trimming stripped 4 bases from V and 3 bases from J, with 13 bases between. The CDR3 spans 13 residues. CDR3 in amino acids: CSVVVILGYEQYF. The CDR3 bases are TGCAGCGTTGTTGTGATTTTAGGCTACGAGCAGTACTTC.

This clonotype came up a few times. The chain combines TRBV20-1 with TRBJ1-3, with D perhaps matching TRBD1 (5 bases). The CDR3 totals 15 residues. Germline values: CDR1 DFQATT, CDR2 SNEGSKA (reference sequence). Between the trimmed V and J ends, which lost 6 bases and 4 bases, there was a span of 19 bases. The CDR3 DNA follows: TGCAGTGCAATCCCCCGGAGGGGACCCGGAAACACCATATATTTT. Residues: CSAIPRRGPGNTIYF.

There are a few counts of this clonotype. The chain recombines TRBV24-1 with TRBJ2-1; 11 bases fit TRBD2. This CDR3 has 15 amino acids. Per the germline V gene, CDR1 is KGHDR and CDR2 is SFDVKD. Trimming removed 7 bases from V and 2 bases from J; junction bases left unmatched: 3. As DNA, the CDR3 is TGTGCCACCAGGGGTAGCGGGAGGGCCTACAATGAGCAGTTCTTC. Its protein is CATRGSGRAYNEQFF.

V usage is TRBV15 and J usage is TRBJ2-3; D is unresolved. The V end lost 9 bases, the J end lost 2 bases, and 12 bases lay between the germline ends. The CDR3 totals 13 residues. CDR1 and CDR2 from the germline V gene are LNHNV and YYDKDF (reference sequence). CDR3 residues: CATGRPPTDTQYF. CDR3 bases: TGTGCCACAGGACGGCCTCCCACAGATACGCAGTATTTT.

This chain connects TRBV24-1 to TRBJ2-7; 7 positions match TRBD2. CDR1 and CDR2 (germline): KGHDR, SFDVKD. The CDR3 loop spans 14 amino acids. Unmatched junction bases numbered 3, after V lost 2 bases and J lost 3 bases. The CDR3 region is CATSDSGGGYEQYF. The CDR3 bases are TGTGCCACCAGTGATTCCGGCGGGGGCTACGAGCAGTACTTC.

This clonotype has a count of ten or more. The rearrangement joins TRBV10-3 to TRBJ2-7; D unresolved. Germline loops: CDR1 ENHRY, CDR2 SYGVKD. CDR3 length: 13 residues. The V gene lost 11 bases and the J gene lost 7 bases, with 21 bases spanning the gap. CDR3 loop: CAVTPGPRKEQYF. CDR3 sequence (DNA): TGTGCCGTGACCCCGGGCCCAAGGAAGGAGCAGTACTTC.

This clonotype was counted only a few times. The chain couples TRBV20-1 to TRBJ2-7; weak D call: TRBD1 (6 bases). The CDR3 sequence is 13 residues long. Trimming removed 3 bases at V and 5 bases at J, with 14 bases between. CDR1 is DFQATT and CDR2 is SNEGSKA in the germline V gene (reference sequence). The CDR3 sequence: CSASERRGHEQYV. The CDR3 bases are TGCAGTGCTAGTGAGCGCAGGGGCCACGAGCAGTACGTC.

The chain employs TRBV12-3 or TRBV12-4 and TRBJ1-2; weak D call: TRBD1 (6 bases). Trimming took 8 bases from V and 4 from J, leaving 14 bases between them. The CDR3 runs 13 residues. CDR3: CASSGQLVYGYTF. The CDR3 coding sequence is TGTGCCAGCTCTGGACAGCTTGTCTATGGCTACACCTTC.

The chain combines TRBV5-5 with TRBJ2-3, with D perhaps TRBD1 or TRBD2 (6 bases each). This CDR3 contains 13 residues. The ends were cut back, 6 bases at V and 1 base at J, with 9 bases in the middle. From germline, CDR1 is SGHKS and CDR2 YYEKEE (reference sequence). CDR3 nucleotides: TGTGCCAGCATACGGGGGCGCACAGATACGCAGTATTTT. The encoded protein is CASIRGRTDTQYF.

The table lists this clonotype with a few counts. The gene calls are TRBV12-3 or TRBV12-4 and TRBJ1-3; D gene uncertain. The CDR3 sequence is 13 residues long. Trimming took 9 bases from V and 4 from J, leaving 13 bases between them. Here the CDR3 reads CASWRANGNTIYF. The CDR3 DNA follows: TGTGCCAGTTGGCGGGCAAACGGAAACACCATATATTTT.

The table lists this clonotype with a few counts. The gene calls are TRBV7-2 and TRBJ1-2; D is uncertain. CDR3 length: 13 residues. Germline V CDR1 and CDR2: SGHTA, FQGNSA. The V and J ends lost 5 bases and 5 bases respectively, with 12 bases between them. In nucleotides, the CDR3 is TGTGCCAGCAGCCCTGGTTCGGGGTATGGCTACACCTTC. Amino acids: CASSPGSGYGYTF.

This chain uses TRBV4-1 with TRBJ2-7; perhaps TRBD1 as D (6 bases). V was pared by 4 bases and J by 0 bases, with 13 bases between. Germline CDR1 MGHRA, CDR2 YSYEKL. This CDR3 comprises 15 residues. CDR3 in DNA: TGCGCCAGCAGCCCCGACAGGAGCCTCTCCTACGAGCAGTACTTC. Translated: CASSPDRSLSYEQYF.

The V call is TRBV7-3, the J call TRBJ2-2; TRBD2 is a possible D gene (5 bases). This CDR3 has 16 amino acids. V was clipped by 2 bases and J by 1 base, with 11 bases between them. Germline lookup yields CDR1 SGHTA and CDR2 FQGTGA. DNA for the CDR3: TGTGCCAGCAGCTTATCTCTAGCCTTGAACACCGGGGAGCTGTTTTTT. This codes for CASSLSLALNTGELFF.